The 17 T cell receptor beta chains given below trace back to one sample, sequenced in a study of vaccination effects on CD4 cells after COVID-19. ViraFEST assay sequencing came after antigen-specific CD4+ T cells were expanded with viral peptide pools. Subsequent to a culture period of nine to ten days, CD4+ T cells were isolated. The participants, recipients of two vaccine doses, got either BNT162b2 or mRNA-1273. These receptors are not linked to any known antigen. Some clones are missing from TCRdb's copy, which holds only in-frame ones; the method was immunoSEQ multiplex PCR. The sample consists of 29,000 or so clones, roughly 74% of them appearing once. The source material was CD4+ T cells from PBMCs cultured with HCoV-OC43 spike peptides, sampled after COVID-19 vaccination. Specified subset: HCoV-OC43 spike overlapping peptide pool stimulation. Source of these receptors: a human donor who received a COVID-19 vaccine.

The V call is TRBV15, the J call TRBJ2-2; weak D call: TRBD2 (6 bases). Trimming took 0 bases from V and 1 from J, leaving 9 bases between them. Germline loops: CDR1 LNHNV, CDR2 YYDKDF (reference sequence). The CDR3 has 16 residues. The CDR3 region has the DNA TGTGCCACCAGCAGAGACGGCGGGGTGAACACCGGGGAGCTGTTTTTT. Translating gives CATSRDGGVNTGELFF.

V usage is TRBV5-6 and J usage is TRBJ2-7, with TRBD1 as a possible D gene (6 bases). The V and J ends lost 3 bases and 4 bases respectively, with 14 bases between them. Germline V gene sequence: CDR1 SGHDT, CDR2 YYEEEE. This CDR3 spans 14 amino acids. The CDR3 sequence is CASSSTGTTYEQYF. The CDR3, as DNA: TGTGCCAGCAGCTCTACCGGGACAACTTACGAGCAGTACTTC.

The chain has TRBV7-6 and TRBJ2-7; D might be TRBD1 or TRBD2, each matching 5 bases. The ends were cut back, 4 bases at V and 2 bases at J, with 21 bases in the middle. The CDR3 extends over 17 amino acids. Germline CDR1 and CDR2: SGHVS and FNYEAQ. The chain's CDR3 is CASSSRFGEGKPYEQYF. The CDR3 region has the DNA TGTGCCAGCAGCTCCAGATTTGGAGAGGGGAAACCCTACGAGCAGTACTTC.

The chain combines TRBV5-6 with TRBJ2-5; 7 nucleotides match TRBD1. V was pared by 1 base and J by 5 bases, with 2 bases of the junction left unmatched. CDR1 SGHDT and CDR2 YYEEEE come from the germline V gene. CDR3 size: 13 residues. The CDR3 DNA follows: TGTGCCAGCAGCTTGACAGGGGAGGAGACCCAGTACTTC. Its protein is CASSLTGEETQYF.

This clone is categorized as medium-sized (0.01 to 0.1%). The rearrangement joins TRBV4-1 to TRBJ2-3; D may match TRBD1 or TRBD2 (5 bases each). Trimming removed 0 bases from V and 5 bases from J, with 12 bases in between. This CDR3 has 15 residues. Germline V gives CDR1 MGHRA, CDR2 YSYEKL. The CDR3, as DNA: TGCGCCAGCAGCCAAGATTACGGGGCGGGAGATACGCAGTATTTT. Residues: CASSQDYGAGDTQYF.

CDR3 protein: CASSEWSRKETQYF. The CDR3 DNA reads TGTGCCAGCAGTGAATGGAGTCGGAAAGAGACCCAGTACTTC. The chain recombines TRBV2 with TRBJ2-5; D call uncertain. Per germline, CDR1 SNHLY and CDR2 FYNNEI. The CDR3 is 14 amino acids. V dropped 2 bases and J dropped 3 bases, with 10 bases sitting between them.

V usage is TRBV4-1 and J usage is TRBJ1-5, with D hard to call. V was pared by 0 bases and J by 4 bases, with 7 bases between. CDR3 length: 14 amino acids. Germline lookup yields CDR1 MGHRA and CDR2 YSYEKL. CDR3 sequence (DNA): TGCGCCAGCAGCCAAGAGGAAGGGAATCAGCCCCAGCATTTT. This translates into CASSQEEGNQPQHF.

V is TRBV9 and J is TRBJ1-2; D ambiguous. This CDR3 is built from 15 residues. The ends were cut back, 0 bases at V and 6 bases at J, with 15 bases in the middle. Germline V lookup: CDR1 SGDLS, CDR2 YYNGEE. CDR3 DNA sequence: TGTGCCAGCAGCGTAGGCGCAGCGGTGTGGGATGGCTACACCTTC. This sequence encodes CASSVGAAVWDGYTF.

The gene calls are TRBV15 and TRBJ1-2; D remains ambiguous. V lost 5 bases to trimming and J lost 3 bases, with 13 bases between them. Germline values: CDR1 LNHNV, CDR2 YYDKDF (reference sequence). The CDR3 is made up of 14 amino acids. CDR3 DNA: TGTGCCACCAGCCCGGAGAGAGGTGACTATGGCTACACCTTC. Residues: CATSPERGDYGYTF.

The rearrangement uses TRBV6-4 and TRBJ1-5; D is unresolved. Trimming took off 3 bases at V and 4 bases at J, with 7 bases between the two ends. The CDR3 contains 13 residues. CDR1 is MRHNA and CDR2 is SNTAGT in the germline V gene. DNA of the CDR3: TGTGCCAGCAGTGAGAACGGGAATCAGCCCCAGCATTTT. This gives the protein CASSENGNQPQHF.

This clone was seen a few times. CDR3 protein: CASRQTHPLRQGATYEQYF. The CDR3 nucleotides read TGCGCCAGCAGACAAACACACCCGCTTCGACAGGGGGCAACCTACGAGCAGTACTTC. This chain joins TRBV5-1 and TRBJ2-7; 10 bases align to TRBD1. The CDR3 consists of 19 residues. Trimming at V came to 5 bases and at J to 2 bases, leaving 19 bases not matched to a gene. Germline loops: CDR1 SGHRS, CDR2 YFSETQ.

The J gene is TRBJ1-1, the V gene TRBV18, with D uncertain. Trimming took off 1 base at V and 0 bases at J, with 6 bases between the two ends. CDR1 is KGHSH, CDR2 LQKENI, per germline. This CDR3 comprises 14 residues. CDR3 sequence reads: CASSPQDLNTEAFF. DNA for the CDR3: TGTGCCAGCTCACCACAGGACTTGAACACTGAAGCTTTCTTT. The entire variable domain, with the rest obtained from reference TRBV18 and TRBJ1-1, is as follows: NAGVMQNPRHLVRRRGQEARLRCSPMKGHSHVYWYRQLPEEGLKFMVYLQKENIIDESGMPKERFSAEFPKEGPSILRIQQVVRGDSAAYFCASSPQDLNTEAFFGQGTRLTVV.

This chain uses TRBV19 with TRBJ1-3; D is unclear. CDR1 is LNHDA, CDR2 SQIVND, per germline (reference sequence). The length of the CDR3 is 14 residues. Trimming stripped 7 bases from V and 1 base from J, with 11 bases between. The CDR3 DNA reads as TGTGCCAGTATTGGGTTCTTATCTGGAAACACCATATATTTT. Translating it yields CASIGFLSGNTIYF.

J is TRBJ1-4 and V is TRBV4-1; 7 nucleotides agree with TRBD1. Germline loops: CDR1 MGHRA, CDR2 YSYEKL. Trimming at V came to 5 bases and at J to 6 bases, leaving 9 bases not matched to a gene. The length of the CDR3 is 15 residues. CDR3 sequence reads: CASSYPGQKDEKLFF. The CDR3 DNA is TGCGCCAGCAGCTATCCGGGACAGAAGGATGAAAAACTGTTTTTT.

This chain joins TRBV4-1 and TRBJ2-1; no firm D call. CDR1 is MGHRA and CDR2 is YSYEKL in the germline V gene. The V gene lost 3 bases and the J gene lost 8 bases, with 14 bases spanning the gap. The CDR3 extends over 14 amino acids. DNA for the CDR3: TGCGCCAGCAGCCACTATTCGTCTCAATATGAGCAGTTCTTC. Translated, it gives CASSHYSSQYEQFF.

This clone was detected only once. CDR3 in amino acids: CSVGRGGYEKLFF. DNA for the CDR3: TGCAGCGTTGGCAGGGGCGGGTATGAAAAACTGTTTTTT. The J gene is TRBJ1-4, the V gene TRBV29-1, with D perhaps TRBD1 (6 bases). The length of the CDR3 is 13 residues. Germline V gene lookup returns CDR1 SQVTM and CDR2 ANQGSEA. Trimming removed 4 bases at V and 6 bases at J, with 12 bases between. Supplemented by reference TRBV29-1 and TRBJ1-4, the full variable domain reads SAVISQKPSRDICQRGTSLTIQCQVDSQVTMMFWYRQQPGQSLTLIATANQGSEATYESGFVIDKFPISRPNLTFSTLTVSNMSPEDSSIYLCSVGRGGYEKLFFGSGTQLSVL.

This CDR3 reads CASSQGQGRYGYTF. In DNA form, the CDR3 reads TGTGCCAGCAGCCAGGGACAGGGACGCTATGGCTACACCTTC. This chain links TRBV3-1 (or the pseudogene TRBV3-2) with TRBJ1-2, with 9 bases that match TRBD1. V shed 3 bases, J shed 4 bases, and the junction held 3 bases outside the gene matches. Germline CDR1 is LGHDT and CDR2 is YNNKEL (reference sequence). This CDR3 is built from 14 residues.